This TCR beta chain was identified during a study of shared clonotypes between healthy human individuals. The length of the CDR3 is 13 residues. Trimming cost V 6 bases and J 5 bases, with 14 bases left between them. Germline lookup yields CDR1 SGHKS and CDR2 YYEKEE (reference sequence). Some 30,000 T cell genomes, or approximately 190 ng DNA, went into the sorted-subset replicate PCRs. Using immunoSEQ multiplex PCR, the repertoire was profiled, and TCRdb retains in-frame clones only, with some absent. The repertoire has a few million clones, 85% to 95% of them found once; the top ten carry 0.35% to 0.45%.

The sequencing sample was made of naive CD4+ T cells from PBMCs. Subset denoted: CD45RA+ positively selected. The clonotype was recovered from a man younger than 35 in good health. Some clones in this sample may be carry-over from other donors' samples. The chain uses TRBV5-5 and TRBJ1-1; maybe TRBD1 (6 bases). In nucleotides, the CDR3 is TGTGCCAGCACCCCGGGGGGCTGGACTGAAGCTTTCTTT. Its translation is CASTPGGWTEAFF.